This T cell receptor (beta chain) was captured by sequencing in a study of T cell responses to AZD1222 COVID-19 vaccine. Using immunoSEQ multiplex PCR, the repertoire was profiled, and TCRdb retains in-frame clones only, with some absent. The table shows more than 100,000 clones, with about nine tenths occurring only once. Concerning this clone: This CDR3 is also generated by other DNA sequences in the sample.

CDR3 length: 15 residues. J lost 0 bases, V lost 3 bases, and 3 bases had no gene match. The germline V gene has CDR1 KGHSH and CDR2 LQKENI. The receptor's source is an adult in good health. Material: peripheral blood, obtained on day 0 of AZD1222 vaccination. The chain links TRBV18 to TRBJ2-3, with 7 bases lining up with TRBD1. Here the CDR3 DNA reads TGTGCCAGCTCACCGGGACAGAGAAGCACAGATACGCAGTATTTT. It codes for CASSPGQRSTDTQYF.